This T cell receptor beta chain is from a study of shared clonotypes between healthy human individuals. The protocol was immunoSEQ multiplex PCR, while the TCRdb copy is restricted to in-frame clones and leaves out a portion. Of about 660,000 clones listed, about 74% are singletons. A few counts support this clone. Other DNA sequences within the sample encode an identical CDR3. Specimen: memory CD4+ T cells sorted from blood. Subset defined: CD45RA-negative fraction. The source of this sequence is a woman aged 30 to 39 in good health.

CDR3 sequence reads: CASSLGLFTDTQYF. CDR3 nucleotides: TGTGCCAGCAGTCTTGGGCTGTTCACAGATACGCAGTATTTT. This rearrangement joins TRBV28 to TRBJ2-3, with unresolved D. The ends were cut back, 5 bases at V and 2 bases at J, with 11 bases in the middle. The CDR3 consists of 14 residues. Germline CDR1 reads MDHEN; CDR2 reads SYDVKM.